This TCR beta chain was profiled in a study of T cells in Graves' hyperthyroidism and ophthalmopathy. V lost 5 bases and J 6 bases, leaving 11 bases between the germline ends. This CDR3 has 13 amino acids. Germline assignment: CDR1 KGHSH and CDR2 LQKENI. The TCR beta CDR3 regions underwent amplification using RNA transcripts as the source. With the HTBI primer set, the TCR CDR3 went through a first round of RT-PCR. TCRdb re-derived calls from the multiplex PCR reads in MiXCR, one entry per CDR3 protein. The table shows hundreds of thousands of distinct CDR3 sequences, with roughly 14% occurring only once. A remark on this clonotype: This may stem from a read error, because a much larger clone lies one nucleotide away.

Uncontrolled infections, other autoimmune diseases, pregnancy or lactation led to exclusion of patients. Sequencing was carried out using blood. The chain carries TRBV18 and TRBJ1-5, with a weak D call TRBD1 (5 bases). The receptor's source is a man between 18 and 35 years old with Graves' ophthalmopathy. CDR3 in DNA: TGTGCCAGCTCAACGGACAAGGGTCAGCCCCAGCATTTT. As protein: CASSTDKGQPQHF.